This T cell receptor (beta chain) comes out of a study of tumor and adjacent non-tumor tissue in lung cancer. In the study overall: Aged about 31 to 80 years, patients included 10 men and about 5 women with stage I to III disease.

Three rounds of nested PCR, following a modified ARM-PCR protocol, produced the TCRbeta library. One entry per CDR3 protein results from TCRdb running MiXCR on the multiplex PCR reads. The table shows under 150,000 distinct CDR3 sequences, with about 66% occurring only once. This sample's RNA came from whole unsorted tissue. Between August and November 2014, newly diagnosed, chemotherapy-naive lung cancer patients underwent thoracic surgery in China. This clonotype was seen more than once but under ten times. Its target is unknown. This may stem from a read error, because a much larger clone lies one nucleotide away. Germline V gene sequence: CDR1 SGHDT, CDR2 YYEEEE. CDR3 size: 11 residues. Study-level points and caveats: Top 100 clones took a larger repertoire share in normal lung. Shorter survival was associated with higher TCR diversity in tumors.

This sequence was found in a man aged 25 to 40 with non-small cell lung cancer. Sequenced: lung tumor tissue. This chain joins TRBV5-6 and TRBJ2-1; perhaps TRBD2 as D (6 bases). The CDR3 protein is CVSSGRVEQFF. In nucleotides, the CDR3 is TGTGTCAGCAGCGGGCGTGTCGAGCAGTTCTTC.